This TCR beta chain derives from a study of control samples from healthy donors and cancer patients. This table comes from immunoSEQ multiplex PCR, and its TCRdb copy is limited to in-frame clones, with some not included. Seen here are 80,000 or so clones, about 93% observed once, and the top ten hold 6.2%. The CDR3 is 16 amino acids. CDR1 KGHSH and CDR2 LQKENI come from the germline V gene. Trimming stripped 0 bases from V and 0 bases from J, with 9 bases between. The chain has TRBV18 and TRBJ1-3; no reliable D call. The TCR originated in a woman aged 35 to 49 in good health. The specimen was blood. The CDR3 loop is CASSPPNTDSGNTIYF. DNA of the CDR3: TGTGCCAGCTCACCACCAAACACCGACTCTGGAAACACCATATATTTT.